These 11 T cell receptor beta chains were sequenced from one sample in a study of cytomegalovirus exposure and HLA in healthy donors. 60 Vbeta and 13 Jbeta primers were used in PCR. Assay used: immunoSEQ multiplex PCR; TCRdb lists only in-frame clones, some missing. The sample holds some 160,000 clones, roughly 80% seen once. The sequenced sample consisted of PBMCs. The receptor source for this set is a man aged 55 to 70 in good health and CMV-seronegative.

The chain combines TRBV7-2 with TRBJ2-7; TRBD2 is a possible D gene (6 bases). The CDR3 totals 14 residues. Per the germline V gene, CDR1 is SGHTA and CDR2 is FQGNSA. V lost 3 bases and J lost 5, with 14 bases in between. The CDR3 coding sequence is TGTGCCAGCAGCTTTGCGGGAACCCCCCACGAGCAGTACTTC. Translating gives CASSFAGTPHEQYF.

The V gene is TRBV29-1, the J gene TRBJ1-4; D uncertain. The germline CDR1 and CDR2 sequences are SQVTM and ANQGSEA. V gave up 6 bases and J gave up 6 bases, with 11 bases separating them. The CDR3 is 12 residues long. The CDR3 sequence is CSVDSGDEKLFF. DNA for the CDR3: TGCAGCGTGGATAGCGGCGATGAAAAACTGTTTTTT.

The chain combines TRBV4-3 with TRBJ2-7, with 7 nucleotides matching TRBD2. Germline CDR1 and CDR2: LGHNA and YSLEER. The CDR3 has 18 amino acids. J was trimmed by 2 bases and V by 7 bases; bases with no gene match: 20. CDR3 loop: CASKRRGRAGVNPYEQYF. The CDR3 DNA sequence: TGCGCCAGCAAAAGAAGGGGCAGGGCGGGAGTTAACCCCTACGAGCAGTACTTC.

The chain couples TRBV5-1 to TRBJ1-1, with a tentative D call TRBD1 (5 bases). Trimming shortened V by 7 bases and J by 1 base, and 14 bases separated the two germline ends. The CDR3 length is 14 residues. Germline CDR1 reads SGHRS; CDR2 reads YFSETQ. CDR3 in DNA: TGCGCCAGCGGGTCTGGGGGGTCGAACACTGAAGCTTTCTTT. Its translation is CASGSGGSNTEAFF. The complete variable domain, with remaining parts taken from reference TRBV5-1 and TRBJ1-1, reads KAGVTQTPRYLIKTRGQQVTLSCSPISGHRSVSWYQQTPGQGLQFLFEYFSETQRNKGNFPGRFSGRQFSNSRSEMNVSTLELGDSALYLCASGSGGSNTEAFFGQGTRLTVV.

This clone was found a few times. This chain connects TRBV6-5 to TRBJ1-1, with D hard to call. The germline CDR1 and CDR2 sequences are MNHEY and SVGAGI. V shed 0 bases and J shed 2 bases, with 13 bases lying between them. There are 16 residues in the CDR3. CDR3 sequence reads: CASSYSSPTSNTEAFF. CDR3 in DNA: TGTGCCAGCAGTTACTCGTCCCCGACAAGTAACACTGAAGCTTTCTTT.

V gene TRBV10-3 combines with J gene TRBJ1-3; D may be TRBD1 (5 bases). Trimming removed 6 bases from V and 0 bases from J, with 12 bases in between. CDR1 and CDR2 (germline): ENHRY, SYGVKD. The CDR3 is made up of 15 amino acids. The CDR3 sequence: CAIRSGGDSGNTIYF. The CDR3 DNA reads TGTGCCATCAGGAGTGGGGGGGACTCTGGAAACACCATATATTTT.

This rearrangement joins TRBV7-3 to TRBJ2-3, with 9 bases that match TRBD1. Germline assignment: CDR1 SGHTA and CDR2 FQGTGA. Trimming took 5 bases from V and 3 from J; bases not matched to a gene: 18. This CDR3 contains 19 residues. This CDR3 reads CASSRTVPGGTGSTDTQYF. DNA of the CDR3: TGTGCCAGCAGCCGGACCGTCCCCGGTGGGACAGGGTCGACAGATACGCAGTATTTT.

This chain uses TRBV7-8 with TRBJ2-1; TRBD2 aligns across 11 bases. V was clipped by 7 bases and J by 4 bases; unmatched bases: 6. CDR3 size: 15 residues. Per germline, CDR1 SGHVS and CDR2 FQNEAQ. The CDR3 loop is CASTSRLAGYNEQFF. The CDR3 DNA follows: TGTGCCAGCACCTCTCGACTAGCGGGGTACAATGAGCAGTTCTTC.

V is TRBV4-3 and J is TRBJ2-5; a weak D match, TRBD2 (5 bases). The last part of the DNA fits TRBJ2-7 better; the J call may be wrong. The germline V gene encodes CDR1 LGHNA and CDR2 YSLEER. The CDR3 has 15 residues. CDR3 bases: TGCGCCAGCAGCCAAGGGCTTGGAGGATCCTACGAGCAGTACTTC. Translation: CASSQGLGGSYEQYF.

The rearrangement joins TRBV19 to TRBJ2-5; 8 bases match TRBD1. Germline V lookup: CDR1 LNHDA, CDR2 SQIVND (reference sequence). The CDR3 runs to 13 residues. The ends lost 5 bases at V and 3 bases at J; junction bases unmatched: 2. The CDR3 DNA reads TGTGCCAGTAGTCCGGACAGGGAAGAGACCCAGTACTTC. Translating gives CASSPDREETQYF.

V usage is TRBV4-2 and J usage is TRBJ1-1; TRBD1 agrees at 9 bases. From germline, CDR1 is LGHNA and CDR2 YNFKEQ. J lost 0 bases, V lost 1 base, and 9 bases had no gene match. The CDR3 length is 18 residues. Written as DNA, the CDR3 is TGTGCCAGCAGCCAAGTCCCCGAGACAGGGGGGATGAACACTGAAGCTTTCTTT. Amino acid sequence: CASSQVPETGGMNTEAFF.